The rows below give T cell receptor beta chains drawn from one sample of a study of early T cells in non-severe SARS-CoV-2 infection. Via MiXCR, TCRdb re-called the 5' RACE reads, giving one row per CDR3 protein. The sample has tens of thousands of distinct CDR3 sequences; 9.5% are singletons. The sample consisted of whole blood. The receptors shown here come from an adult who was a healthcare worker with PCR-confirmed SARS-CoV-2 infection or an uninfected control (not recorded which). Each CDR3 is given with its conserved first and last residue. The D gene is left open where the match is weak. The size entry is marked missing in some rows and otherwise reads once, few, many or a size class.

cdr3_aa: CASTDSSSYNSPLHF; cdr3_nt: TGTGCCAGTACCGACAGTTCCTCCTATAATTCACCCCTCCACTTT; j_call: TRBJ1-6; d_call: .; clone_size: .; v_call: TRBV21-1
cdr3_aa: CASSSSGRNTEAFF; cdr3_nt: TGTGCCAGCAGCTCCTCGGGACGCAACACTGAAGCTTTCTTT; j_call: TRBJ1-1; d_call: .; clone_size: few; v_call: TRBV5-5
cdr3_aa: CASSLETGRSTDTQYF; cdr3_nt: TGTGCCAGCAGCTTGGAAACTGGCAGGAGTACGGATACGCAGTATTTT; j_call: TRBJ2-3; d_call: .; clone_size: .; v_call: TRBV5-5
cdr3_aa: CASSLMGRDNSPLHF; cdr3_nt: TGTGCCAGCAGCTTAATGGGCAGAGATAATTCACCCCTCCACTTT; j_call: TRBJ1-6; d_call: .; clone_size: many; v_call: TRBV7-3
cdr3_aa: CASSERGPGTNSPLHF; cdr3_nt: TGTGCCAGCAGTGAACGGGGTCCCGGGACAAATTCACCCCTCCACTTT; j_call: TRBJ1-6; d_call: .; clone_size: .; v_call: TRBV2
cdr3_aa: CASSHQVSYGYTF; cdr3_nt: TGCGCCAGCAGCCATCAGGTTTCCTATGGCTACACCTTC; j_call: TRBJ1-2; d_call: .; clone_size: .; v_call: TRBV4-1
cdr3_aa: CASSPDSLSGNTIYF; cdr3_nt: TGTGCCAGCAGCCCGGACAGCCTCTCTGGAAACACCATATATTTT; j_call: TRBJ1-3; d_call: .; clone_size: few; v_call: TRBV2
cdr3_aa: CAISGTQETQYF; cdr3_nt: TGTGCCATCAGCGGGACGCAAGAGACCCAGTACTTC; j_call: TRBJ2-5; d_call: .; clone_size: many; v_call: TRBV10-3
cdr3_aa: CASSQNAQGGETQYF; cdr3_nt: TGCGCCAGCAGCCAAAATGCACAGGGGGGAGAGACCCAGTACTTC; j_call: TRBJ2-5; d_call: TRBD1; clone_size: .; v_call: TRBV4-3
cdr3_aa: CASRPGTGIANYGYTF; cdr3_nt: TGTGCCAGCAGGCCCGGGACAGGGATAGCGAACTATGGCTACACCTTC; j_call: TRBJ1-2; d_call: TRBD1; clone_size: .; v_call: TRBV18
cdr3_aa: CSAKERAVGELFF; cdr3_nt: TGCAGTGCTAAAGAGAGAGCGGTCGGGGAGCTGTTTTTT; j_call: TRBJ2-2; d_call: .; clone_size: few; v_call: TRBV20-1
cdr3_aa: CASSPSLAHEQFF; cdr3_nt: TGTGCCAGCAGCCCCTCCCTGGCACATGAGCAGTTCTTC; j_call: TRBJ2-1; d_call: .; clone_size: many; v_call: TRBV7-2
cdr3_aa: CSARGGLATDTQYF; cdr3_nt: TGCAGTGCTAGAGGAGGACTAGCAACAGATACGCAGTATTTT; j_call: TRBJ2-3; d_call: TRBD2; clone_size: many; v_call: TRBV20-1
cdr3_aa: CAWTEGSNQPQHF; cdr3_nt: TGTGCCTGGACGGAAGGGAGCAATCAGCCCCAGCATTTT; j_call: TRBJ1-5; d_call: .; clone_size: few; v_call: TRBV30
cdr3_aa: CASSLDSHNEQFF; cdr3_nt: TGTGCCAGCAGCTTAGACTCCCACAATGAGCAGTTCTTC; j_call: TRBJ2-1; d_call: .; clone_size: many; v_call: TRBV7-2
cdr3_aa: CSVSSQVGGTDTQYF; cdr3_nt: TGCAGCGTCTCAAGCCAGGTTGGGGGCACAGATACGCAGTATTTT; j_call: TRBJ2-3; d_call: .; clone_size: many; v_call: TRBV29-1
cdr3_aa: CSAREFGTGVDEKLFF; cdr3_nt: TGCAGTGCTAGAGAATTCGGTACAGGGGTAGATGAAAAACTGTTTTTT; j_call: TRBJ1-4; d_call: TRBD1; clone_size: few; v_call: TRBV20-1
cdr3_aa: CASSGTSTEQYF; cdr3_nt: TGTGCCAGCAGTGGAACCTCGACCGAGCAGTACTTC; j_call: TRBJ2-7; d_call: .; clone_size: .; v_call: TRBV27
cdr3_aa: CASSSFYEQYF; cdr3_nt: TGTGCCAGCAGTTCGTTCTACGAGCAGTACTTC; j_call: TRBJ2-7; d_call: .; clone_size: .; v_call: TRBV25-1
cdr3_aa: CASSINSGANEQFF; cdr3_nt: TGTGCCAGTAGTATCAATTCGGGGGCTAATGAGCAGTTCTTC; j_call: TRBJ2-1; d_call: .; clone_size: .; v_call: TRBV19
cdr3_aa: CASSIELDTQYF; cdr3_nt: TGCGCCAGCAGCATCGAGCTGGATACGCAGTATTTT; j_call: TRBJ2-3; d_call: .; clone_size: many; v_call: TRBV5-1
cdr3_aa: CASSQEQGTYEQYF; cdr3_nt: TGCGCCAGCAGCCAAGAACAGGGGACCTACGAGCAGTACTTC; j_call: TRBJ2-7; d_call: TRBD1; clone_size: .; v_call: TRBV4-3
cdr3_aa: CASSPGGTRLYEQYF; cdr3_nt: TGTGCCAGCAGCCCCGGAGGGACAAGACTCTACGAGCAGTACTTC; j_call: TRBJ2-7; d_call: .; clone_size: many; v_call: TRBV7-2
cdr3_aa: CASSLSPGGNQPQHF; cdr3_nt: TGTGCCAGCAGCTTATCCCCTGGGGGGAATCAGCCCCAGCATTTT; j_call: TRBJ1-5; d_call: .; clone_size: many; v_call: TRBV7-8
cdr3_aa: CSARAQPGYNSPLHF; cdr3_nt: TGCAGTGCTAGGGCCCAACCCGGCTATAATTCACCCCTCCACTTT; j_call: TRBJ1-6; d_call: .; clone_size: many; v_call: TRBV20-1
cdr3_aa: CASSSGLAPTDTQYF; cdr3_nt: TGTGCCAGCAGCTCGGGACTAGCGCCCACAGATACGCAGTATTTT; j_call: TRBJ2-3; d_call: TRBD2; clone_size: .; v_call: TRBV7-9
cdr3_aa: CASSLAGDGYTF; cdr3_nt: TGTGCCAGCTCCTTGGCCGGTGACGGCTACACCTTC; j_call: TRBJ1-2; d_call: .; clone_size: once; v_call: TRBV18
cdr3_aa: CASSPGGSGVNIQYF; cdr3_nt: TGTGCCAGCAGCCCCGGAGGGAGCGGGGTAAACATTCAGTACTTC; j_call: TRBJ2-4; d_call: TRBD2; clone_size: many; v_call: TRBV7-2